One sample yielded the 22 T cell receptor beta chains listed below, sequenced in a study of shared clonotypes between healthy human individuals. The table came from immunoSEQ multiplex PCR; TCRdb's copy has only in-frame clones and leaves some out. The sample has 2 million to 2.5 million clones, approximately 94% seen once. Sequencing was performed on naive CD4+ T cells sorted from blood. Subset: CD45RA+ positively selected. The receptors were sampled from a man younger than 35 in good health.

The chain links TRBV5-4 to TRBJ1-6; unclear D gene. V was clipped by 2 bases and J by 5 bases, with 8 bases between them. CDR3 size: 14 residues. CDR1 and CDR2 (germline): SGHNT, YYREEE (reference sequence). Written as DNA, the CDR3 is TGTGCCAGCAGCTTCTCCGTGGATAATTCACCCCTCCACTTT. Its translation: CASSFSVDNSPLHF.

This chain uses TRBV28 with TRBJ1-5; 8 nucleotides line up with TRBD1. V shed 7 bases and J 7 bases; nucleotides not matched to a gene: 9. Germline values: CDR1 MDHEN, CDR2 SYDVKM. The CDR3 loop spans 14 amino acids. The CDR3 spells CASIDRGLVQPQHF. In DNA form, the CDR3 reads TGTGCCAGCATTGACAGGGGACTGGTGCAGCCCCAGCATTTT.

The chain recombines TRBV11-2 with TRBJ2-3; the D call may be TRBD1 or TRBD2 (6 bases each). CDR3 length equals 15 residues. V was clipped by 4 bases and J by 3 bases, with 14 bases between them. The germline V gene encodes CDR1 SGHAT and CDR2 FQNNGV. CDR3 DNA sequence: TGTGCCAGCAGCTATGGGGGGCAGGGAACAGATACGCAGTATTTT. Translated, it gives CASSYGGQGTDTQYF.

The rearrangement joins TRBV6-1 to TRBJ2-7; D is ambiguous. The CDR3 spans 14 residues. Germline assignment: CDR1 MNHNS and CDR2 SASEGT. V shed 2 bases and J shed 3 bases, with 11 bases lying between them. As DNA, the CDR3 is TGTGCCAGCAGTGAATATTCGCGCCGCTACGAGCAGTACTTC. Amino acid sequence: CASSEYSRRYEQYF.

The V gene is TRBV9, the J gene TRBJ2-2; maybe TRBD2 (5 bases). The germline gives CDR1 SGDLS, CDR2 YYNGEE. With 3 bases removed from V and 6 bases from J, the gap between germline ends came to 12 bases. The CDR3 contains 14 residues. The DNA of the CDR3 is TGTGCCAGCAGCGCCCAGCGAGGGCCCGGGGAGCTGTTTTTT. Translating gives CASSAQRGPGELFF.

The V call is TRBV27, the J call TRBJ2-2, with 12 bases aligning to TRBD2. CDR1 is MNHEY, CDR2 SMNVEV, per germline (reference sequence). This CDR3 comprises 16 residues. J lost 4 bases, V lost 5 bases, and 5 bases had no gene match. Here the CDR3 reads CASSKTSGRGTGELFF. The CDR3 DNA is TGTGCCAGCAGTAAGACTAGCGGGAGAGGCACCGGGGAGCTGTTTTTT.

CDR3 DNA sequence: TGCGCCAGCAGTGAGTCCCAGGGTATCACCCAGTACTTC. This gives the protein CASSESQGITQYF. The chain recombines TRBV10-2 with TRBJ2-5; a weak D match, TRBD1 (5 bases). Trimming stripped 0 bases from V and 8 bases from J, with 10 bases between. This CDR3 is built from 13 residues. Germline CDR1 is WSHSY and CDR2 is SAAADI.

The chain is built from TRBV28 and TRBJ2-7; 12 bases line up with TRBD2. Germline lookup yields CDR1 MDHEN and CDR2 SYDVKM. This CDR3 has 17 amino acids. Unmatched junction bases numbered 7, after V lost 3 bases and J lost 1 base. The CDR3: CASSLLLAGGVSYEQYF. The CDR3 DNA follows: TGTGCCAGCAGTTTGTTGCTAGCGGGGGGGGTTTCCTACGAGCAGTACTTC.

The chain is built from TRBV2 and TRBJ1-4; 9 bases agree with TRBD1. The CDR3 runs 14 residues. In germline, CDR1 is SNHLY, CDR2 FYNNEI. Germline trimming cut 5 bases from V and 7 bases from J; bases unmatched to any gene: 5. The CDR3 coding sequence is TGTGCCAGCAGTCCGGACAGGGGTAGTGAAAAACTGTTTTTT. Encoded protein: CASSPDRGSEKLFF.

The chain carries TRBV2 and TRBJ2-7; 8 bases agree with TRBD1. CDR1 is SNHLY, CDR2 FYNNEI, per germline. This CDR3 spans 14 amino acids. The ends lost 6 bases at V and 2 bases at J; junction bases unmatched: 6. The CDR3, as DNA: TGTGCCAGCAGGCGACAGGGGCAGGCCTACGAGCAGTACTTC. Protein sequence: CASRRQGQAYEQYF.

The chain joins TRBV2 to TRBJ2-5; D unclear. In germline, CDR1 is SNHLY, CDR2 FYNNEI. The ends were cut back, 0 bases at V and 7 bases at J, with 6 bases in the middle. CDR3 length: 12 amino acids. CDR3 loop: CASSEARGTQYF. The CDR3 DNA sequence: TGTGCCAGCAGTGAAGCTAGAGGGACCCAGTACTTC.

As regards this clone: This sample includes further DNA sequences coding for the same CDR3. This chain joins TRBV5-4 and TRBJ2-3; D is possibly TRBD2 (6 bases). The CDR3 is made up of 14 amino acids. CDR1 and CDR2 from the germline V gene are SGHNT and YYREEE (reference sequence). V shed 4 bases and J shed 0 bases, with 9 bases lying between them. CDR3 sequence reads: CASSAGGSTDTQYF. In DNA, the CDR3 is TGTGCCAGCAGCGCCGGGGGTAGCACAGATACGCAGTATTTT.

V usage is TRBV5-1 and J usage is TRBJ2-7, with TRBD1 identical over 9 bases. The CDR3 consists of 13 residues. The V gene end was trimmed by 7 bases and the J gene end by 5 bases; junction bases not matched to a gene: 7. Germline V gene lookup returns CDR1 SGHRS and CDR2 YFSETQ. CDR3 sequence (DNA): TGCGCCAGCTCCGACAGGGGGAGGAACGAGCAGTACTTC. It codes for CASSDRGRNEQYF. The whole variable domain, filled in from reference TRBV5-1 and TRBJ2-7, reads KAGVTQTPRYLIKTRGQQVTLSCSPISGHRSVSWYQQTPGQGLQFLFEYFSETQRNKGNFPGRFSGRQFSNSRSEMNVSTLELGDSALYLCASSDRGRNEQYFGPGTRLTVT.

The gene calls are TRBV27 and TRBJ2-3; D is perhaps TRBD2 (6 bases). V was clipped by 5 bases and J by 6 bases, with 18 bases between them. The CDR3 sequence is 15 residues long. Germline values: CDR1 MNHEY, CDR2 SMNVEV (reference sequence). The CDR3, as DNA: TGTGCCAGCAGTCCCCTGGGGGGAGTCGGGGATACGCAGTATTTT. Residues: CASSPLGGVGDTQYF.

The CDR3 is CASSIEAVYTEAFF. CDR3 sequence (DNA): TGTGCCAGTAGTATCGAAGCCGTCTACACTGAAGCTTTCTTT. The rearrangement links TRBV19 to TRBJ1-1; D remains unclear. V gave up 3 bases and J gave up 3 bases, with 11 bases separating them. CDR3 length: 14 residues. CDR1 and CDR2 (germline): LNHDA, SQIVND (reference sequence).

The V gene is TRBV7-6, the J gene TRBJ2-3; 11 bases fit TRBD1. V was pared by 6 bases and J by 4 bases, with 9 bases of the junction left unmatched. CDR1 is SGHVS and CDR2 is FNYEAQ in the germline V gene. This CDR3 region has 16 residues. CDR3 bases: TGTGCCAGCAGTTACTACGGACAGGGGGCGTCAGATACGCAGTATTTT. This gives the protein CASSYYGQGASDTQYF.

This chain joins TRBV6-1 and TRBJ1-2, with 8 bases fitting TRBD1. CDR1 and CDR2 (germline): MNHNS, SASEGT. The CDR3 length is 16 residues. The trim removed 2 bases at V and 2 bases at J, leaving 7 bases unmatched. This CDR3 reads CASSELTGDSNYGYTF. Here the CDR3 DNA reads TGTGCCAGCAGTGAATTGACAGGGGATTCCAACTATGGCTACACCTTC.

The chain carries TRBV28 and TRBJ2-7, with a weak D call TRBD2 (5 bases). V lost 2 bases, J lost 3 bases, and 11 bases lay in between. The V gene's germline CDR1 is MDHEN and CDR2 SYDVKM. CDR3 size: 14 residues. The CDR3 coding sequence is TGTGCCAGCAGTTTACGACTAAAGATCTACGAGCAGTACTTC. This encodes CASSLRLKIYEQYF.

The chain links TRBV7-9 to TRBJ1-2; D may be TRBD1 (5 bases). The CDR3 spans 14 residues. CDR1 SEHNR and CDR2 FQNEAQ come from the germline V gene (reference sequence). Between the trimmed V and J ends, which lost 5 bases and 0 bases, there was a span of 10 bases. The DNA of the CDR3 is TGTGCCAGCAGCCTATCGACAGCTAACTATGGCTACACCTTC. It yields the protein CASSLSTANYGYTF.

In this sample, this clone turned up once. The chain uses TRBV6-5 and TRBJ2-6, with D unclear. Trimming stripped 8 bases from V and 2 bases from J, with 7 bases between. Per the germline V gene, CDR1 is MNHEY and CDR2 is SVGAGI. The CDR3 length is 13 residues. The CDR3 region is CASRAPGANVLTF. CDR3 DNA sequence: TGTGCCAGCCGGGCCCCTGGGGCCAACGTCCTGACTTTC.

This sequence joins TRBV30 and TRBJ2-5, with D possibly TRBD1 on 5 matching bases. The CDR3 runs to 15 residues. V lost 2 bases and J 5 bases, leaving 18 bases between the germline ends. Germline lookup yields CDR1 GTSNPN and CDR2 SVGIG (reference sequence). Here the CDR3 reads CAWSRFDSRSETQYF. The CDR3 DNA is TGTGCCTGGAGTAGGTTCGACAGCCGCTCCGAGACCCAGTACTTC. The full variable domain, its missing parts supplied by reference TRBV30 and TRBJ2-5, is SQTIHQWPATLVQPVGSPLSLECTVEGTSNPNLYWYRQAAGRGLQLLFYSVGIGQISSEVPQNLSASRPQDRQFILSSKKLLLSDSGFYLCAWSRFDSRSETQYFGPGTRLLVL.

The sample holds one count of this clone. The chain links TRBV9 to TRBJ1-2; the match to TRBD1 covers 9 bases. The CDR3 runs 14 residues. Per germline, CDR1 SGDLS and CDR2 YYNGEE. The J segment lost 9 bases and the V segment lost 3 bases, leaving 9 bases of the junction unmatched. The CDR3: CASSASGTGLRYTF. The CDR3 bases are TGTGCCAGCAGCGCCTCCGGGACAGGGCTTCGCTACACCTTC.